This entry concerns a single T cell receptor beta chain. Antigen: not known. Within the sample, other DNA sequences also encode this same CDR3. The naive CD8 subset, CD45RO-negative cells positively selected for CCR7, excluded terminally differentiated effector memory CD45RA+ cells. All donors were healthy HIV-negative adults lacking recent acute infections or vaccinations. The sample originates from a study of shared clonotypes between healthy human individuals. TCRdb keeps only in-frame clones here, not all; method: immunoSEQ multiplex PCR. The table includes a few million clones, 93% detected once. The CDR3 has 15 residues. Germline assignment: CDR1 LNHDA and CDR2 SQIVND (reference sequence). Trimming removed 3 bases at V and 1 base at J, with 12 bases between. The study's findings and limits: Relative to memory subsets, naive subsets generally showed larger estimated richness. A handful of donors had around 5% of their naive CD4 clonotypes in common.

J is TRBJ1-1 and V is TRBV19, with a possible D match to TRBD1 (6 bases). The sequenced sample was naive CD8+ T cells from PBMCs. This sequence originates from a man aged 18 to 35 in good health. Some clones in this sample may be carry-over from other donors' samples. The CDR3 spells CASSIGGLPNTEAFF. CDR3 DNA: TGTGCCAGTAGTATTGGGGGGCTACCGAACACTGAAGCTTTCTTT.